The 10 T cell receptor beta chains given below trace back to one sample, sequenced in a study of blood T cell repertoires in COVID-19. TCRdb's copy holds only in-frame clones and misses some; the assay was immunoSEQ multiplex PCR. The sample lists some 170,000 clones; 84% were seen once. Specimen: PBMCs or T cells enriched from blood (not recorded which). The receptor set was obtained from a middle-aged man who had recovered from COVID-19.

This chain joins TRBV4-1 and TRBJ1-2, with D possibly TRBD1 on 5 matching bases. The CDR3 extends over 18 amino acids. V shed 3 bases and J shed 2 bases, with 22 bases lying between them. The germline gives CDR1 MGHRA, CDR2 YSYEKL. CDR3 nucleotide sequence: TGCGCCAGCAGCCAGGCAATTAACGCGGGGGGACGAAACTATGGCTACACCTTC. Translating it yields CASSQAINAGGRNYGYTF.

The chain links TRBV7-6 to TRBJ2-1, with TRBD2 matching 13 bases. The CDR3 is made up of 17 amino acids. Germline loops: CDR1 SGHVS, CDR2 FNYEAQ. Unmatched junction bases numbered 9, after V lost 5 bases and J lost 5 bases. CDR3 sequence reads: CASSPGLAGSQDNEQFF. The CDR3 region has the DNA TGTGCCAGCAGCCCGGGACTAGCGGGGTCACAGGACAATGAGCAGTTCTTC.

The chain is built from TRBV3-1 (or the pseudogene TRBV3-2) and TRBJ1-1; tentative D call: TRBD1 (5 bases). Germline-derived CDR1 and CDR2 are LGHDT and YNNKEL (reference sequence). V was shortened by 3 bases and J by 1 base, with 15 bases between the two germline ends. This CDR3 has 16 amino acids. DNA for the CDR3: TGTGCCAGCAGCCACGATGGGGGGGGTCGGAACACTGAAGCTTTCTTT. Protein sequence: CASSHDGGGRNTEAFF.

The CDR3: CASGEASLRPNSPLHF. Written as DNA, the CDR3 is TGTGCCAGCGGGGAGGCAAGCCTTAGACCCAATTCACCCCTCCACTTT. This chain connects TRBV2 to TRBJ1-6, with D uncertain. Trimming took off 8 bases at V and 7 bases at J, with 21 bases between the two ends. From germline, CDR1 is SNHLY and CDR2 FYNNEI. The CDR3 loop spans 16 amino acids.

Here the CDR3 DNA reads TGTGCCAGCAGCCAAGTAGGGGCGCTCAATTCACCCCTCCACTTT. Translating gives CASSQVGALNSPLHF. The chain links TRBV3-1 (or the pseudogene TRBV3-2) to TRBJ1-6, with D possibly being TRBD1 (5 bases). Deletions cut 1 base from V and 7 bases from J, with 11 bases between. The CDR3 is 15 residues long. Germline V CDR1 and CDR2: LGHDT, YNNKEL (reference sequence).

The chain combines TRBV27 with TRBJ1-3; 8 nucleotides line up with TRBD1. V was clipped by 1 base and J by 6 bases; unmatched bases: 5. Per the germline V gene, CDR1 is MNHEY and CDR2 is SMNVEV (reference sequence). The CDR3 loop spans 15 amino acids. The CDR3 loop reads CASSLYDRGENTIYF. The CDR3 coding sequence is TGTGCCAGCAGTTTATACGACAGGGGAGAAAACACCATATATTTT.

The rearrangement uses TRBV6-6 and TRBJ2-1; TRBD1 is a possible D gene (6 bases). The CDR3 consists of 12 residues. Per the germline V gene, CDR1 is MNHNY and CDR2 is SVGAGI (reference sequence). Trimming removed 2 bases from V and 8 bases from J, with 7 bases in between. As DNA, the CDR3 is TGTGCCAGCAGTTACGACAGGTATGAGCAGTTCTTC. It is translated as CASSYDRYEQFF.

The CDR3 region is CASSLRQPGMTGYGYTF. The DNA of the CDR3 is TGTGCCAGCAGTTTACGGCAACCTGGAATGACTGGCTATGGCTACACCTTC. This chain connects TRBV28 to TRBJ1-2; D is unresolved. This CDR3 has 17 amino acids. Trimming shortened V by 2 bases and J by 4 bases, and 20 bases separated the two germline ends. Germline CDR1 and CDR2: MDHEN and SYDVKM.

The chain recombines TRBV9 with TRBJ2-5, with a tentative D call TRBD1 (6 bases). Germline lookup yields CDR1 SGDLS and CDR2 YYNGEE. The CDR3 contains 15 residues. Between the trimmed V and J ends, which lost 3 bases and 5 bases, there was a span of 17 bases. The DNA of the CDR3 is TGTGCCAGCAGCGGACAGGTTCCCCGGCTGGAGACCCAGTACTTC. Translated, it gives CASSGQVPRLETQYF. The entire variable domain, with the rest obtained from reference TRBV9 and TRBJ2-5, is as follows: DSGVTQTPKHLITATGQRVTLRCSPRSGDLSVYWYQQSLDQGLQFLIQYYNGEERAKGNILERFSAQQFPDLHSELNLSSLELGDSALYFCASSGQVPRLETQYFGPGTRLLVL.

V usage is TRBV6-5 and J usage is TRBJ1-2; D unclear. Trimming stripped 8 bases from V and 7 bases from J, with 17 bases between. The CDR3 is 13 residues long. The germline CDR1 and CDR2 sequences are MNHEY and SVGAGI. The CDR3 DNA follows: TGTGCCAGCTCGGCGGGAGGGCGCGGTGGCTACACCTTC. Translating it yields CASSAGGRGGYTF.